The T cell receptor (beta chain) under discussion was sequenced for a study of memory CD4+ T cells and cytomegalovirus serostatus (dated by TCRdb to about 2019). Regarding the study in general: The roughly 35 healthy Belgian adults in the cohort included 9 who were CMV seropositive and about 24 who were CMV seronegative. The study sequenced CD4+ memory TCRbeta repertoires of a Belgian cohort with known cytomegalovirus serostatus to replicate a published TCR-based CMV serostatus classifier.

Genomic DNA was extracted from sorted cells with the Quick-DNA Microprep Kit. Amplification of TCRbeta DNA was done with the immunoSEQ hsTCRbeta kit, following the protocol from the manufacturer. An Illumina MiSeq instrument was used to sequence the TCRbeta libraries. Concerning the study's data processing: Removing out-of-frame sequences left some 2.4 million distinct TCRbeta sequences, an average of around 67,000 per individual. Two values were used to score each individual: the count of around 150 previously reported CMV-associated TCRbeta sequences and the total count of productive distinct TCRbeta sequences. A beta-binomial model was reimplemented in Python, and scikit-learn random forests with default parameters were trained on US cohort data. Classifier performance on the Belgian cohort was reported as the median AUC with percentile confidence intervals calculated over 10,000 bootstrap iterations. The source is immuneACCESS, and TCRdb retained only in-frame sequences with V and J called. Part of the clones is not carried over; for the studies checked, unresolved V genes explain less than half of this, and the remainder is unexplained. Clone size and V and J calls were adopted from that table, with D and trimming inferred from the DNA. This sample gives 85,000 to 100,000 clones in total; about 80% of them show up just once. The ten top clones hold 3.5% to 4% of the sample.

The paper as a whole reports these results and caveats: Of over 150 previously reported CMV-associated TCRbeta sequences, about 62 appeared in the CD4+ memory repertoires, each in one to five individuals. For predicting CMV serostatus, the median bootstrapped AUC was 0.95 using the original framework and almost 0.93 using a US-trained random forest. Only CD4+CD45RO+ memory cells were sequenced, in contrast to the original study, which included naive and memory CD4+ and CD8+ populations. The results were interpreted as suggesting that the CMV-associated TCR signature is largely present in the CD4+ memory repertoire. On the Belgian cohort, the classifier based on the original framework reached a median bootstrapped AUC of about 0.96, with a 95% CI of 0.76-1.00.

A FACSAria II was used to sort memory CD4+ T cells, defined as single viable CD3+CD4+CD8-CD45RO+ cells. CMV serostatus was assessed using a Roche Elecsys assay, by which serum IgG against CMV pp150, pp28, p38 and p52 was detected. Following thawing, total CD4+ T cells were enriched through positive selection using CD4 magnetic microbeads. Samples originated from another study that specifically interrogated the CD4+ T cell memory repertoire. Peripheral blood mononuclear cells were isolated and cryopreserved following standard operating procedures; serum was stored at -80 °C. The staining relied on CD3-PerCP (BW264/56), CD4-APC (RPA-T4), CD45RO-PE (UCHT1) and CD8-Pacific Orange (3B5) antibodies, and Sytox blue was used to exclude non-viable cells. Remarks on this clone: Its antigen is currently not known. No qualities accompany the bases; no much larger clone lies one base away.

The clonotype was recovered from an adult in good health and CMV-seropositive. The sample was memory CD4+ T cells from blood.

DNA sequence: TGTGCCAGCACCTCCGTCGGCCTCTATGGCTACACCTTC. Protein translation: CASTSVGLYGYTF. The V and J genes are TRBV28 and TRBJ1-2, with the D gene too uncertain to name. The germline V gene sets CDR1 to MDHEN and CDR2 to SYDVKM. The CDR3 numbers 13 residues from cysteine through phenylalanine. This entry keeps only the CDR3 DNA: 39 bases, framed from base 1. Relative to germline, V is 7 bases shorter and J is 4 bases shorter, with 13 bases between their ends.